These T cell receptor beta chains were read from a single sample in a study of vaccination and CD4 T cells after COVID-19. For these receptors, no antigen is known. TCRdb processed the PCR reads anew with MiXCR; each CDR3 protein has one entry. The top ten clones hold approximately 8% of a sample with about 24,000 distinct CDR3 sequences, roughly 60% of them seen once. Sequences were obtained from CD4+ T cells from blood, cultured in vitro. These receptors were obtained from a human donor who had recovered from COVID-19. CDR3s include the opening cysteine and the closing phenylalanine or tryptophan. Fields, in order: clone size, D gene, V gene, J gene, CDR3 DNA, CDR3 protein. The D gene is left open where the match is weak. Clone size appears in some rows only: once, few, many, or a class for an expanded clone.

-	-	TRBV7-2	TRBJ2-5	TGTGCCAGCAGCTTAGTTTCCAGGGGACGACAAGAGACCCAGTACTTC	CASSLVSRGRQETQYF
-	-	TRBV6-1	TRBJ1-2	TGTGCCAGCAGCCGCGGACAGCCCGGCTATGGCTACACCTTC	CASSRGQPGYGYTF
few	-	TRBV19	TRBJ1-5	TGTGCCAGTAGGATTAACAGGGTTCGGAGCAATCAGCCCCAGCATTTT	CASRINRVRSNQPQHF
-	TRBD2	TRBV20-1	TRBJ2-3	TGCAGTGCCCCCGTCGTATTGGGAGGGCCCACCAGGACAGATACGCAGTATTTT	CSAPVVLGGPTRTDTQYF
few	-	TRBV24-1	TRBJ2-1	TGTGCCACCAGTGATCCCCAGAGGAGGCACAATGAGCAGTTCTTC	CATSDPQRRHNEQFF
-	-	TRBV20-1	TRBJ2-5	TGCAGTGCCAGCGTCAGAAAAGAGACCCAGTACTTC	CSASVRKETQYF
-	-	TRBV24-1	TRBJ2-4	TGTGCCACCAGTGATGGGATTGCGGAAGCCAAAAACATTCAGTACTTC	CATSDGIAEAKNIQYF
-	-	TRBV7-2	TRBJ2-3	TGTGCCAGCAGCGAGCAAAGCACAGATACGCAGTATTTT	CASSEQSTDTQYF
-	-	TRBV20-1	TRBJ1-1	TGCAGTGCTAGAATTCGGACAGCGATGAACACTGAAGCTTTCTTT	CSARIRTAMNTEAFF
-	-	TRBV28	TRBJ1-6	TGTGCCAGCTATAATTCACCCCTCCACTTT	CASYNSPLHF
-	-	TRBV27	TRBJ2-4	TGTGCCAGCAGTTCTATTATATTGGTCGGCAAAAACATTCAGTACTTC	CASSSIILVGKNIQYF
-	TRBD2	TRBV20-1	TRBJ2-1	TGCAGTGCTAGTGATCCAGTTTATGGCGGGAGATCCCGCTCCTACAATGAGCAGTTCTTC	CSASDPVYGGRSRSYNEQFF
-	-	TRBV30	TRBJ1-1	TGTGCCTGGAACAGACAGGACAACACTGAAGCTTTCTTT	CAWNRQDNTEAFF
once	-	TRBV2	TRBJ1-5	TGTGCCAGCAGTGAGATCACGTCATTCCAGCATTTT	CASSEITSFQHF
-	-	TRBV5-4	TRBJ1-6	TGTGCCAGCAGCTTGGCCGTTGATTCACCCCTCCACTTT	CASSLAVDSPLHF
few	TRBD1	TRBV7-7	TRBJ2-5	TGTGCTAGCAGCTTATCGGGACAGCCGGAGACCCAGTACTTC	CASSLSGQPETQYF
-	-	TRBV30	TRBJ2-3	TGTGCCTGGAGTGTACGAAGGGCAGATACGCAGTATTTT	CAWSVRRADTQYF
-	-	TRBV20-1	TRBJ1-5	TGCAGTGTCACAGGAGGTCAGCCCCAGCATTTT	CSVTGGQPQHF
-	-	TRBV6-5	TRBJ1-1	TGTGCCAGCAGTTACAAGGCTTTGACTGAAGCTTTCTTT	CASSYKALTEAFF
-	-	TRBV27	TRBJ2-1	TGTGCCAGCACTCCCGTGGGGTGGGAATACAATGAGCAGTTCTTC	CASTPVGWEYNEQFF
-	-	TRBV6-1	TRBJ1-5	TGTGCCAGCAGTATGGGGCGTAATCAGCCCCAGCATTTT	CASSMGRNQPQHF
few	-	TRBV6-2/TRBV6-3	TRBJ1-5	TGTGCCAGCAGTCAGGGTGCAAGCGGCAATCAGCCCCAGCATTTT	CASSQGASGNQPQHF
-	-	TRBV4-1	TRBJ1-2	TGCGCCAGCAGCCGGGAAGCTGACAGGCCAAGCTATGGCTACACCTTC	CASSREADRPSYGYTF
few	-	TRBV15	TRBJ1-2	TGTGCCACCAGCAAAGATTACTATGGCTACACCTTC	CATSKDYYGYTF
-	TRBD1	TRBV11-2	TRBJ1-2	TGTGCCAGCAGCTTGGGACAGGTCTATGGCTACACCTTC	CASSLGQVYGYTF
-	-	TRBV10-3	TRBJ1-1	TGTGCCATCAGTGCCCGACTATCCGCTCTTAGCACTGAAGCTTTCTTT	CAISARLSALSTEAFF